The 11 T cell receptor beta chains in this list originate from one sample, sequenced in a study of regulatory T cells in long-lasting Graves disease. Construction of TCR beta libraries relied on iRepertoire HTBI primers and on Arm-PCR targeting CDR3 regions. TCRdb recomputed calls from the multiplex PCR reads with MiXCR, one row per CDR3 protein. The sample includes roughly 360,000 distinct CDR3 sequences, about 23% seen only once; the top ten take approximately 27%. Time point: persistent/refractory GD, antithyroid drugs over 5 years with positive TRAb. The TCR library was prepared using RNA isolated from PBMCs. Sequenced material: peripheral blood mononuclear cells (PBMCs), taken when the disease was refractory, from a patient treated with antithyroid drugs. The receptors derive from a woman in her forties with Graves disease.

Only a few counts were recorded for this clonotype. The CDR3 here is CASRLQGAIEAFF. The DNA of the CDR3 is TGTGCCAGCCGGCTACAGGGAGCTATTGAAGCTTTCTTT. The chain couples TRBV27 to TRBJ1-1, with D tentatively TRBD1 (6 bases). V lost 8 bases and J 7 bases, leaving 17 bases between the germline ends. The germline CDR1 and CDR2 sequences are MNHEY and SMNVEV (reference sequence). The CDR3 has 13 amino acids.

The chain carries TRBV5-1 and TRBJ1-1; D perhaps matches TRBD1 (6 bases). Per germline, CDR1 SGHRS and CDR2 YFSETQ. This CDR3 spans 14 amino acids. V was pared by 4 bases and J by 4 bases, with 14 bases between. CDR3 DNA: TGCGCCAGCAGCCCTGTAGCAGGGGCCACTGAAGCTTTCTTT. Amino acid sequence: CASSPVAGATEAFF.

In its sample, this clonotype was seen many times. V usage is TRBV29-1 and J usage is TRBJ2-7; TRBD1 matches at 9 bases. This CDR3 contains 16 residues. Looked up from germline, CDR1 is SQVTM and CDR2 is ANQGSEA. This CDR3 is CSPPGTGFSKAYEQYF. CDR3 DNA: TGCAGTCCTCCCGGGACAGGGTTTTCTAAAGCCTACGAGCAGTACTTC.

There are many counts of this clonotype. V and J are TRBV28 and TRBJ2-2; 10 bases are a match to TRBD1. V dropped 3 bases and J dropped 4; count of bases not matched to a gene: 5. Germline V gene sequence: CDR1 MDHEN, CDR2 SYDVKM. This CDR3 has 16 amino acids. The CDR3 region is CASSLGDRGVTGELFF. The CDR3 nucleotides read TGTGCCAGCAGTTTGGGGGACAGGGGTGTCACCGGGGAGCTGTTTTTT.

This chain joins TRBV4-1 and TRBJ1-5; D is unresolved. Between the trimmed V and J ends, which lost 1 base and 5 bases, there was a span of 12 bases. The CDR3 is 15 amino acids. Germline values: CDR1 MGHRA, CDR2 YSYEKL. The CDR3 region has the DNA TGCGCCAGCAGCCAAGGATTCCTTACGTATCAGCCCCAGCATTTT. As protein: CASSQGFLTYQPQHF.

This clonotype was seen ten or more times. The J gene is TRBJ2-7, the V gene TRBV12-3 or TRBV12-4; D not certain. This CDR3 is built from 18 residues. V lost 2 bases and J lost 3, with 23 bases in between. Here the CDR3 DNA reads TGTGCCAGCAGTTTACTGGGCAGCGTTAGTGGATGGAACTACGAGCAGTACTTC. Translated, it gives CASSLLGSVSGWNYEQYF.

This clonotype was seen many times. Compared with germline, one end of the junction differs, possibly owing to a read error. The rearrangement joins TRBV7-7 to TRBJ2-5; 7 bases agree with TRBD2. CDR1 SSHAT and CDR2 FNYEAQ come from the germline V gene (reference sequence). The CDR3 sequence is 13 residues long. The CDR3 region is CASSRLATETQYF. The CDR3 nucleotides are TGTGCTAGCAGCCGACTAGCCACCGAGACCCAGTACTTC. Filled out from reference TRBV7-7 and TRBJ2-5, the complete variable domain reads GAGVSQSPRYKVTKRGQDVTLRCDPISSHATLYWYQQALGQGPEFLTYFNYEAQPDKSGLPSDRFSAERPEGSISTLTIQRTEQRDSAMYRCASSRLATETQYFGPGTRLLVL.

The chain recombines TRBV6-9 with TRBJ2-7; perhaps D is TRBD1 or TRBD2 (5 bases each). V shed 4 bases and J shed 6 bases, with 10 bases lying between them. CDR1 MNHGY and CDR2 SVAAGI come from the germline V gene. The CDR3 loop spans 12 amino acids. In DNA form, the CDR3 reads TGTGCCAGCAGTTGGGACCCCCGCGAGCAGTACTTC. It yields the protein CASSWDPREQYF.

The chain uses TRBV18 and TRBJ1-2, with 11 bases matching TRBD1. CDR3 size: 14 residues. V shed 2 bases, J shed 5 bases, and the junction held 1 base outside the gene matches. From germline, CDR1 is KGHSH and CDR2 LQKENI. The CDR3 DNA is TGTGCCAGCTCACCAGGACAGGGGGCATATGGCTACACCTTC. It yields the protein CASSPGQGAYGYTF.

The CDR3 DNA follows: TGTGCCAGCAGCCCACTGCTAGATGGGGCAAATGAAAAACTGTTTTTT. It is translated as CASSPLLDGANEKLFF. This chain links TRBV9 with TRBJ1-4, with a weak D call TRBD1 (5 bases). CDR1 SGDLS and CDR2 YYNGEE come from the germline V gene. The CDR3 contains 16 residues. Trimming stripped 4 bases from V and 5 bases from J, with 18 bases between.

This clonotype occurred many times. The chain recombines TRBV24-1 with TRBJ1-5, with no clear D. This CDR3 comprises 12 residues. Germline lookup yields CDR1 KGHDR and CDR2 SFDVKD. V was shortened by 3 bases and J by 5 bases, with 4 bases between the two germline ends. This CDR3 is CATSDRDQPQHF. As DNA, the CDR3 is TGTGCCACCAGTGATAGGGATCAGCCCCAGCATTTT.